This paragraph reports one TCR beta chain. This sample was taken from a study of control samples from healthy donors and cancer patients. Assay: immunoSEQ multiplex PCR; the TCRdb copy retains only in-frame clones and omits some. The sample carries 130,000 or so clones, more than 80% recorded once. V gave up 5 bases and J gave up 7 bases; unmatched junction bases: 6. This CDR3 spans 14 amino acids. Per the germline V gene, CDR1 is SEHNR and CDR2 is FQNEAQ (reference sequence). The source material was blood. The receptor's source is a man over 45 in good health. This chain connects TRBV7-9 to TRBJ1-4, with 8 bases fitting TRBD1. This chain's CDR3 is CASSNWTGLEKLFF. The CDR3 DNA is TGTGCCAGCAGCAATTGGACAGGGCTTGAAAAACTGTTTTTT. The full variable domain, rest sourced from reference TRBV7-9 and TRBJ1-4, is DTGVSQNPRHKITKRGQNVTFRCDPISEHNRLYWYRQTLGQGPEFLTYFQNEAQLEKSRLLSDRFSAERPKGSFSTLEIQRTEQGDSAMYLCASSNWTGLEKLFFGSGTQLSVL.